The text below deals with one T cell receptor beta chain. Blood sampling was done at baseline, cycle 4 day 1, and cycle 7 day 1. These data are taken from a study of OX40 agonist ivuxolimab in advanced cancers. The data were produced by immunoSEQ multiplex PCR, yet TCRdb's version contains in-frame clones alone and is incomplete. The profile covers tens of thousands of clones, with roughly 85% appearing a single time and just over 20% taken by the ten largest. Trimming shortened V by 3 bases and J by 2 bases, and 8 bases separated the two germline ends. Germline V gene data show CDR1 as ENHRY and CDR2 as SYGVKD. The CDR3 contains 14 residues.

The specimen was CD4+ or CD8+ T cells sorted from blood, collected in a trial of the OX40 agonist ivuxolimab. This chain joins TRBV10-3 and TRBJ1-5; D possibly corresponds to TRBD1 (5 bases). This TCR was recovered from an adult with an advanced solid tumor such as melanoma, head and neck, liver or kidney cancer. CDR3 amino acids: CAISEDSRNQPQHF. The CDR3 DNA sequence: TGTGCCATCAGTGAAGACAGCCGCAATCAGCCCCAGCATTTT.